The 23 T cell receptor beta chains presented below share a single source sample, sequenced in a study of OX40 agonist ivuxolimab in advanced cancers. Library creation used the immunoSEQ multiplex PCR assay. The clones in this table, taken by TCRdb from immuneACCESS, are in-frame only. Not every clone is retained; where verified, under half of the shortfall comes from an unresolved V gene, and the cause of the rest is unknown. The sample contains around 81,000 clones, 80% to 90% of them found a single time. 6.6% of the sample is taken by the ten largest. The material sequenced was CD4+ or CD8+ T cells sorted from blood, taken in a trial of the OX40 agonist ivuxolimab. These receptors originate from an adult with an advanced solid tumor such as melanoma, head and neck, liver or kidney cancer.

This chain joins TRBV5-8 and TRBJ1-1; TRBD1 matches 8 bases. The CDR3 consists of 18 residues. V was pared by 4 bases and J by 4 bases, with 18 bases of the junction left unmatched. The germline V gene has CDR1 SGHTS and CDR2 YDEGEE. The CDR3 region is CASSTDSRDRFTGTEAFF. The DNA of the CDR3 is TGTGCCAGCAGCACCGATTCCCGGGACAGGTTTACGGGCACTGAAGCTTTCTTT. The whole variable domain, filled in from reference TRBV5-8 and TRBJ1-1, reads EAGVTQSPTHLIKTRGQQATLRCSPISGHTSVYWYQQALGLGLQFLLWYDEGEERNRGNFPPRFSGRQFPNYSSELNVNALELEDSALYLCASSTDSRDRFTGTEAFFGQGTRLTVV.

The CDR3, as DNA: TGTGCCAGCGGACCCCGACTTCCGAGCACAGATACGCAGTATTTT. Protein product: CASGPRLPSTDTQYF. The chain combines TRBV7-8 with TRBJ2-3, with unresolved D. CDR3 length: 15 amino acids. Germline-derived CDR1 and CDR2 are SGHVS and FQNEAQ. Deletions cut 8 bases from V and 0 bases from J, with 15 bases between.

The genes are TRBV7-8 and TRBJ2-3; TRBD2 matches at 13 bases. With V trimmed by 5 bases and J by 4 bases, 6 bases remained unmatched. This CDR3 comprises 16 residues. Germline CDR1 and CDR2: SGHVS and FQNEAQ. This chain's CDR3 is CASSLRTSGSSDTQYF. Written as DNA, the CDR3 is TGTGCCAGCAGCCTCCGGACTAGCGGGAGCTCAGATACGCAGTATTTT.

The rearrangement joins TRBV7-9 to TRBJ2-2, with D maybe TRBD1 (5 bases). This CDR3 is 15 amino acids long. V was cut by 3 bases and J by 7 bases, with 15 bases left in between. Per germline, CDR1 SEHNR and CDR2 FQNEAQ (reference sequence). CDR3 region: CASSFRAGWSGELFF. The CDR3 DNA follows: TGTGCCAGCAGCTTTCGGGCAGGGTGGAGCGGGGAGCTGTTTTTT.

The chain recombines TRBV28 with TRBJ1-3; 9 bases map to TRBD1. Looked up from germline, CDR1 is MDHEN and CDR2 is SYDVKM. CDR3 size: 15 residues. V lost 2 bases, J lost 2 bases, and 1 base stayed unmatched. The CDR3 region has the DNA TGTGCCAGCAGTTTAGGGACAGGGCCTGGAAACACCATATATTTT. Its protein is CASSLGTGPGNTIYF.

V usage is TRBV4-2 and J usage is TRBJ2-3, with D unresolved. Germline CDR1 reads LGHNA; CDR2 reads YNFKEQ. V lost 1 base and J 0 bases, leaving 11 bases between the germline ends. This CDR3 is 16 amino acids long. The CDR3 DNA reads as TGTGCCAGCAGCCAAGTGGGTGGGGTTAGCACAGATACGCAGTATTTT. Translation gives CASSQVGGVSTDTQYF.

The J gene is TRBJ1-2, the V gene TRBV2; D not resolved. V was clipped by 2 bases and J by 8 bases, with 9 bases between them. Looked up from germline, CDR1 is SNHLY and CDR2 is FYNNEI. CDR3 length equals 12 residues. The CDR3 protein is CASSELVGGYTF. DNA of the CDR3: TGTGCCAGCAGTGAACTGGTGGGGGGCTACACCTTC.

The CDR3 here is CASSMRLAGGFEQFF. In nucleotides, the CDR3 is TGTGCCAGTAGTATGCGTCTAGCGGGAGGGTTCGAGCAGTTCTTC. V is TRBV19 and J is TRBJ2-1; 12 bases align to TRBD2. Trimming at V came to 3 bases and at J to 10 bases, leaving 7 bases not matched to a gene. The CDR3 contains 15 residues. The germline V gene has CDR1 LNHDA and CDR2 SQIVND (reference sequence).

The chain recombines TRBV27 with TRBJ2-1; 13 bases are shared with TRBD2. V trimming: 6 bases; J trimming: 6 bases; junction bases outside the gene matches: 5. This CDR3 has 15 residues. CDR1 and CDR2 from the germline V gene are MNHEY and SMNVEV (reference sequence). CDR3 nucleotide sequence: TGTGCCAGCAGCTCCGGGACTAGCGGGGCCAATGAGCAGTTCTTC. Its translation is CASSSGTSGANEQFF.

The chain combines TRBV29-1 with TRBJ1-2; the match to TRBD1 covers 8 bases. V lost 2 bases, J lost 7 bases, and 6 bases stayed unmatched. Per germline, CDR1 SQVTM and CDR2 ANQGSEA. The CDR3 covers 13 residues. The CDR3, as DNA: TGCAGCGTTGAAAAGACAGGGGTGGGTGGCTACACCTTC. It specifies CSVEKTGVGGYTF.

The V gene is TRBV4-2, the J gene TRBJ2-3; D gene ambiguous. CDR1 and CDR2 from the germline V gene are LGHNA and YNFKEQ. V was trimmed by 3 bases and J by 4 bases, leaving 26 bases between them. The CDR3 totals 19 residues. CDR3 bases: TGTGCCAGCAGCCATAAGGGCCCTGCCGGCTCGATGGTGGCAGATACGCAGTATTTT. Translation: CASSHKGPAGSMVADTQYF.

In its sample, this clone was seen a few times. This sequence joins TRBV19 and TRBJ2-7; D possibly corresponds to TRBD2 (5 bases). The V end was cut by 6 bases, the J end by 3 bases, with 9 bases between. The CDR3 runs 12 residues. Germline CDR1 and CDR2: LNHDA and SQIVND (reference sequence). CDR3 sequence (DNA): TGTGCCAGTAGCACCCGGGACTACGAGCAGTACGTC. Amino acids: CASSTRDYEQYV.

This clone was detected only once. This rearrangement joins TRBV5-6 to TRBJ1-1, with D possibly matching TRBD1 (5 bases). CDR1 and CDR2 (germline): SGHDT, YYEEEE. Trimming shortened V by 0 bases and J by 8 bases, and 20 bases separated the two germline ends. The CDR3 consists of 16 residues. The CDR3 bases are TGTGCCAGCAGCTTGGAGGGAGCCAGCGCATGGACAGAAGCTTTCTTT. Its translation is CASSLEGASAWTEAFF.

J is TRBJ1-1 and V is TRBV7-2; D unclear. Trimming shortened V by 5 bases and J by 6 bases, and 16 bases separated the two germline ends. Germline values: CDR1 SGHTA, CDR2 FQGNSA. CDR3 size: 14 residues. CDR3 in amino acids: CASSAVPLSPEAFF. CDR3 coding DNA: TGTGCCAGCAGCGCGGTCCCCCTCTCACCTGAAGCTTTCTTT.

This sequence joins TRBV7-8 and TRBJ2-7, with D maybe TRBD1 (6 bases). Trimming removed 4 bases from V and 0 bases from J, with 10 bases in between. Germline V CDR1 and CDR2: SGHVS, FQNEAQ. The CDR3 has 14 residues. The CDR3 is CASSYGTSSYEQYF. Here the CDR3 DNA reads TGTGCCAGCAGCTACGGGACAAGCTCCTACGAGCAGTACTTC.

This chain joins TRBV7-9 and TRBJ2-7; D might be TRBD1 or TRBD2, each matching 5 bases. The CDR3 consists of 14 residues. Trimming removed 3 bases at V and 2 bases at J, with 11 bases between. CDR1 and CDR2 from the germline V gene are SEHNR and FQNEAQ (reference sequence). The CDR3 DNA follows: TGTGCCAGCAGCTTCCCGGGGCCTCCCTACGAGCAGTACTTC. Its translation is CASSFPGPPYEQYF.

This clone has a count of ten or more. The chain uses TRBV2 and TRBJ1-1; D gene unclear. The CDR3 sequence is 13 residues long. Germline V gene data show CDR1 as SNHLY and CDR2 as FYNNEI. The ends were cut back, 3 bases at V and 1 base at J, with 6 bases in the middle. The CDR3 loop is CASSDQQNTEAFF. The CDR3 nucleotides are TGTGCCAGCAGTGATCAGCAGAACACTGAAGCTTTCTTT. Based on the CDR3 plus reference TRBV2 and TRBJ1-1, the full variable domain is EPEVTQTPSHQVTQMGQEVILRCVPISNHLYFYWYRQILGQKVEFLVSFYNNEISEKSEIFDDQFSVERPDGSNFTLKIRSTKLEDSAMYFCASSDQQNTEAFFGQGTRLTVV.

The chain recombines TRBV7-6 with TRBJ2-2; the D gene is possibly TRBD1 (6 bases). The CDR3 extends over 16 amino acids. The germline V gene has CDR1 SGHVS and CDR2 FNYEAQ. V dropped 5 bases and J dropped 2 bases, with 15 bases sitting between them. CDR3 in DNA: TGTGCCAGCAGCCCTGCTGGCAGGGGAAACACCGGGGAGCTGTTTTTT. Amino acid sequence: CASSPAGRGNTGELFF.

This rearrangement joins TRBV27 to TRBJ2-5, with D possibly being TRBD2 (5 bases). The V end was cut by 4 bases, the J end by 5 bases, with 11 bases between. The CDR3 spans 13 residues. Germline-derived CDR1 and CDR2 are MNHEY and SMNVEV (reference sequence). CDR3 amino acids: CASSWVPGETQYF. The CDR3 coding sequence is TGTGCCAGCAGTTGGGTCCCGGGGGAGACCCAGTACTTC.

The genes are TRBV28 and TRBJ2-5; TRBD2 aligns across 7 bases. The CDR3 runs 16 residues. Germline loops: CDR1 MDHEN, CDR2 SYDVKM. The V gene end was trimmed by 3 bases and the J gene end by 5 bases; junction bases not matched to a gene: 12. This chain's CDR3 is CASSFWAGEMLETQYF. The CDR3, as DNA: TGTGCCAGCAGTTTCTGGGCGGGAGAAATGTTGGAGACCCAGTACTTC.

This clone was seen more than once but under ten times. The J gene is TRBJ1-1, the V gene TRBV19; possibly TRBD1 for D (5 bases). The CDR3 spans 13 residues. Trimming removed 9 bases at V and 1 base at J, with 12 bases between. Per the germline V gene, CDR1 is LNHDA and CDR2 is SQIVND (reference sequence). The CDR3 loop reads CASRAGGNTEAFF. CDR3 DNA: TGTGCCAGCAGGGCGGGAGGGAACACTGAAGCTTTCTTT.

This clone has just one count. The CDR3 nucleotides read TGTGCCAGCAAGGAACAGGGGGCCGGTCAGCCCCAGCATTTT. It translates to CASKEQGAGQPQHF. V usage is TRBV7-8 and J usage is TRBJ1-5; 9 positions agree with TRBD1. This CDR3 has 14 residues. Germline-derived CDR1 and CDR2 are SGHVS and FQNEAQ. V lost 7 bases and J lost 6; bases outside the gene matches: 7.

This clone was counted once. The chain joins TRBV2 to TRBJ2-4; D remains unclear. In germline, CDR1 is SNHLY, CDR2 FYNNEI. Trimming left V 3 bases short and J 15 bases short, with 18 bases between. This CDR3 has 13 amino acids. CDR3: CASSDSPGPLRYF. CDR3 nucleotide sequence: TGTGCCAGCAGTGACTCCCCCGGACCACTAAGGTACTTC. The variable domain in full, with the rest retrieved from reference TRBV2 and TRBJ2-4, is EPEVTQTPSHQVTQMGQEVILRCVPISNHLYFYWYRQILGQKVEFLVSFYNNEISEKSEIFDDQFSVERPDGSNFTLKIRSTKLEDSAMYFCASSDSPGPLRYFGAGTRLSVL.